The clone carrying this T cell receptor beta chain was detected many times. Multiplex PCR with BIOMED2 TRB-A/B primer pools amplified TRB rearrangements. MiXCR was run by TCRdb on the multiplex PCR reads, yielding one entry per CDR3 protein. This table holds some 8,700 distinct CDR3 sequences, over 25% found once. The CDR3 is 15 residues long. V gave up 6 bases and J gave up 6 bases, with 15 bases separating them. Per the germline V gene, CDR1 is MRHNA and CDR2 is SNTAGT. Blood genomic DNA input for TRB amplification was roughly 220-500 ng. These data belong to a study of T and B cells in COVID-19 patients.

The gene calls are TRBV6-4 and TRBJ1-6; D call uncertain. This TCR was sampled from a human donor who had recovered from COVID-19. Sequencing used blood. The CDR3 DNA follows: TGTGCCAGCAGGGTTAGACGGAGAGGTAATTCACCCCTCCACTTT. It is translated as CASRVRRRGNSPLHF.